These 9 T cell receptor beta chains came from one sample sequenced in a study of blood T cell repertoires in COVID-19. Data came from immunoSEQ multiplex PCR; TCRdb stores just in-frame clones and leaves some out. The sample includes 270,000 or so clones, more than 65% of them seen just once. Sequencing used PBMCs or T cells enriched from blood (not recorded which). These receptors all stem from a man between 45 and 60 years old who had recovered from COVID-19.

Only one count was recorded for this clone. The chain links TRBV7-2 to TRBJ2-7, with 10 bases that match TRBD2. The CDR3 length is 17 residues. CDR1 and CDR2 (germline): SGHTA, FQGNSA. V trimming: 0 bases; J trimming: 2 bases; junction bases outside the gene matches: 7. The CDR3 here is CASSLAPSGGATYEQYF. The CDR3 DNA reads TGTGCCAGCAGCTTAGCCCCTAGCGGGGGAGCGACCTACGAGCAGTACTTC.

The chain links TRBV11-2 to TRBJ1-2; 10 bases match TRBD1. Unmatched junction bases numbered 15, after V lost 5 bases and J lost 6 bases. CDR3 length: 17 residues. Germline V gives CDR1 SGHAT, CDR2 FQNNGV. CDR3 in DNA: TGTGCCAGCAGCCCTCCGACAGGGGGCACCGTTGGCCATGGCTACACCTTC. Encoded protein: CASSPPTGGTVGHGYTF.

This sequence joins TRBV3-1 (or the pseudogene TRBV3-2) and TRBJ1-6; a possible D gene is TRBD1 (5 bases). The CDR3 runs 16 residues. V gave up 1 base and J gave up 8 bases, with 15 bases separating them. From germline, CDR1 is LGHDT and CDR2 YNNKEL (reference sequence). The DNA for the CDR3 is TGTGCCAGCAGCCAAGTTGGCGGCAGGGCGGATTCACCCCTCCACTTT. It yields the protein CASSQVGGRADSPLHF.

J is TRBJ2-7 and V is TRBV28, with 7 bases fitting TRBD2. Per germline, CDR1 MDHEN and CDR2 SYDVKM. This CDR3 has 18 residues. The J segment lost 0 bases and the V segment lost 5 bases, leaving 16 bases of the junction unmatched. The CDR3 here is CASSRRYRGLETSYEQYF. The DNA of the CDR3 is TGTGCCAGCAGTCGGAGGTACCGCGGACTAGAGACCTCCTACGAGCAGTACTTC.

V and J are TRBV29-1 and TRBJ2-7; TRBD1 agrees at 7 bases. The germline gives CDR1 SQVTM, CDR2 ANQGSEA. This CDR3 contains 13 residues. Unmatched junction bases numbered 9, after V lost 7 bases and J lost 3 bases. CDR3 sequence: CSALKGASYEQYF. The CDR3 DNA follows: TGCAGCGCCCTCAAGGGGGCAAGCTACGAGCAGTACTTC.

This chain connects TRBV19 to TRBJ2-7, with TRBD1 as a possible D gene (5 bases). Trimming removed 7 bases at V and 3 bases at J, with 13 bases between. The germline CDR1 and CDR2 sequences are LNHDA and SQIVND (reference sequence). CDR3 length: 13 amino acids. The CDR3 DNA follows: TGTGCCAGTATGAGTGGGCAGGGCTACGAGCAGTACTTC. Translating it yields CASMSGQGYEQYF.

The chain couples TRBV30 to TRBJ2-1; D gene unclear. The germline V and J ends were trimmed by 2 bases and 9 bases, with 11 bases remaining between them. CDR3 size: 12 residues. Germline V lookup: CDR1 GTSNPN, CDR2 SVGIG (reference sequence). The chain's CDR3 is CAWSHWAGEQFF. DNA for the CDR3: TGTGCCTGGAGTCACTGGGCTGGTGAGCAGTTCTTC.

This sequence joins TRBV19 and TRBJ2-7, with 16 bases lining up with TRBD2. CDR3 length equals 16 residues. The germline CDR1 and CDR2 sequences are LNHDA and SQIVND (reference sequence). With 5 bases clipped from V and 5 bases from J, the junction kept 6 bases outside the gene matches. CDR3 DNA sequence: TGTGCCAGTAGTCCGGGACTAGCGGGAGGGAGCGACGAGCAGTACTTC. Amino acids: CASSPGLAGGSDEQYF.

The chain carries TRBV5-1 and TRBJ2-5, with 11 bases that match TRBD2. This CDR3 is 15 amino acids long. Germline V gene data show CDR1 as SGHRS and CDR2 as YFSETQ. V was clipped by 2 bases and J by 4 bases; unmatched bases: 4. The CDR3 sequence is CASSFTSGGSETQYF. In DNA form, the CDR3 reads TGCGCCAGCAGCTTCACTAGCGGGGGTTCAGAGACCCAGTACTTC.